The clone carrying this T cell receptor (beta chain) occurred once. What it binds is unknown. For the second PCR, which ran for roughly 7 to 11 cycles, a sample-barcoded 5' primer and a J-beta primer mix were used. Unique molecular identifiers of 12 random nucleotides labeled each cDNA. In TCRdb, the 5' RACE reads were re-called with MiXCR into one record per CDR3 protein. The data hold some 780,000 distinct CDR3 sequences, with approximately 60% observed a single time. The data derive from a study of blood T cells in healthy people across ages. Notes on the study in general: In older individuals, TCR beta diversity per million T cells was lower, falling roughly linearly with age. Comparison with aged donors showed that long-lived donors had more naive CD4+ cells and higher diversity.

The germline V gene has CDR1 SGHTA and CDR2 FQGNSA. The CDR3 covers 14 residues. V lost 3 bases and J 1 base, leaving 9 bases between the germline ends. The chain couples TRBV7-2 to TRBJ2-5, with D perhaps matching TRBD1 (5 bases). The clonotype originates from a man aged 35-49 years in good health. Sequencing was done on a sample of blood. The chain's CDR3 is CASSFARAQETQYF. The CDR3 coding sequence is TGTGCCAGCAGCTTTGCCAGGGCCCAAGAGACCCAGTACTTC.